A single sample gave rise to the 18 T cell receptor beta chains below, sequenced in a study of cytomegalovirus exposure and HLA in healthy donors. Use of 60 Vbeta and 13 Jbeta primers characterized the PCR. Some clones are missing from TCRdb's copy, which holds only in-frame ones; the method was immunoSEQ multiplex PCR. The sample holds around 130,000 clones, roughly 70% seen once. The sample was PBMCs. The receptors come from a man under 40 in good health and CMV-seronegative.

The rearrangement joins TRBV28 to TRBJ2-5; 14 positions agree with TRBD2. Looked up from germline, CDR1 is MDHEN and CDR2 is SYDVKM. Trimming at V came to 5 bases and at J to 5 bases, leaving 10 bases not matched to a gene. CDR3 length: 17 residues. The CDR3 spells CASSPLGGLAGAETQYF. The CDR3, as DNA: TGTGCCAGCAGTCCACTCGGGGGACTAGCGGGAGCGGAGACCCAGTACTTC.

The gene calls are TRBV9 and TRBJ1-2; 8 bases line up with TRBD1. Germline V CDR1 and CDR2: SGDLS, YYNGEE. The CDR3 spans 14 residues. V lost 0 bases, J lost 4 bases, and 2 bases stayed unmatched. DNA of the CDR3: TGTGCCAGCAGCGTAGGGGGGACAGGCTATGGCTACACCTTC. This translates into CASSVGGTGYGYTF.

The rearrangement links TRBV7-2 to TRBJ2-7; 7 positions match TRBD2. Losses at the gene ends were 4 bases for V and 0 bases for J; bases not matched to a gene: 3. The CDR3 length is 14 residues. The V gene's germline CDR1 is SGHTA and CDR2 FQGNSA. The CDR3 sequence: CASSSSGISYEQYF. CDR3 bases: TGTGCCAGCAGCTCTAGCGGCATCTCCTACGAGCAGTACTTC.

The V gene is TRBV6-5, the J gene TRBJ1-4; D ambiguous. The CDR3 contains 16 residues. Germline V gene sequence: CDR1 MNHEY, CDR2 SVGAGI. Trimming took off 4 bases at V and 0 bases at J, with 12 bases between the two ends. The CDR3 protein is CASSSTGSSTNEKLFF. The CDR3, as DNA: TGTGCCAGCAGTTCTACCGGGTCGTCAACTAATGAAAAACTGTTTTTT.

Turning to this clone: The junction departs from the called germline gene at one end, perhaps through a read error. The same CDR3 is also encoded by other DNA sequences in this sample. V gene TRBV2 combines with J gene TRBJ1-4; the match to TRBD1 covers 8 bases. The CDR3 totals 14 residues. Germline V gene data show CDR1 as SNHLY and CDR2 as FYNNEI. CDR3 sequence: CASSRRQGNEKLFF. The CDR3 DNA reads TGCGCCAGCAGTAGACGACAGGGGAATGAAAAACTGTTTTTT.

The chain recombines TRBV4-3 with TRBJ2-3; 8 bases are a match to TRBD2. The CDR3 spans 17 residues. Germline CDR1 LGHNA, CDR2 YSLEER. The ends lost 0 bases at V and 3 bases at J; junction bases unmatched: 8. The CDR3 nucleotides are TGCGCCAGCAGCCAAGAAGGGGCTAGCGGGTATACAGATACGCAGTATTTT. This sequence encodes CASSQEGASGYTDTQYF.

The chain is built from TRBV7-9 and TRBJ2-7; D call uncertain. V lost 7 bases to trimming and J lost 7 bases, with 14 bases between them. This CDR3 has 12 residues. Germline CDR1 reads SEHNR; CDR2 reads FQNEAQ (reference sequence). As DNA, the CDR3 is TGTGCCAGCATACCGCTAGGTGGAGAGCAGTACTTC. Amino acids: CASIPLGGEQYF. The full variable domain, rest sourced from reference TRBV7-9 and TRBJ2-7, is DTGVSQNPRHKITKRGQNVTFRCDPISEHNRLYWYRQTLGQGPEFLTYFQNEAQLEKSRLLSDRFSAERPKGSFSTLEIQRTEQGDSAMYLCASIPLGGEQYFGPGTRLTVT.

Notes on this clone: Because the CDR3 is missing its conserved closing phenylalanine or tryptophan, this is likely a read error. The J gene is TRBJ1-2, the V gene TRBV6-5; the match to TRBD1 covers 7 bases. V lost 5 bases, J lost 4 bases, and 7 bases stayed unmatched. Germline CDR1 is MNHEY and CDR2 is SVGAGI. The CDR3 is 14 amino acids. The CDR3 bases are TGTGCCAGCAGTGCACAGGGGACGTTCTATGGCTACACCGTC. The encoded protein is CASSAQGTFYGYTV.

The chain combines TRBV9 with TRBJ2-7, with D possibly matching TRBD1 (6 bases). Between the trimmed V and J ends, which lost 4 bases and 3 bases, there was a span of 14 bases. Germline lookup yields CDR1 SGDLS and CDR2 YYNGEE. The CDR3 is 14 residues long. CDR3 coding DNA: TGTGCCAGCAGCTTTCGACAGGCGGACTACGAGCAGTACTTC. This encodes CASSFRQADYEQYF. The variable domain in full, with the rest retrieved from reference TRBV9 and TRBJ2-7, is DSGVTQTPKHLITATGQRVTLRCSPRSGDLSVYWYQQSLDQGLQFLIQYYNGEERAKGNILERFSAQQFPDLHSELNLSSLELGDSALYFCASSFRQADYEQYFGPGTRLTVT.

The chain has TRBV5-6 and TRBJ2-5; D perhaps matches TRBD1 (5 bases). The J call may be incorrect, as the DNA end agrees better with TRBJ2-7. CDR1 is SGHDT, CDR2 YYEEEE, per germline. The CDR3 covers 14 residues. The CDR3 loop is CASSFRGSAYEQYF. Written as DNA, the CDR3 is TGTGCCAGCAGCTTTAGGGGCAGTGCCTACGAGCAGTACTTC.

The chain employs TRBV7-9 and TRBJ2-5; 10 nucleotides align to TRBD2. Judging by the DNA end, TRBJ2-7 fits better; the J call may be wrong. The CDR3 runs to 16 residues. CDR1 is SEHNR, CDR2 FQNEAQ, per germline (reference sequence). CDR3 protein: CASSASGGASSYEQYF. As DNA, the CDR3 is TGTGCCAGCAGCGCCAGCGGGGGGGCAAGTTCCTACGAGCAGTACTTC.

The chain joins TRBV30 to TRBJ2-7; TRBD2 matches at 8 bases. J gave up 4 bases and V 2 bases, and 4 bases lay outside the gene matches. Germline V gene lookup returns CDR1 GTSNPN and CDR2 SVGIG (reference sequence). This CDR3 is 13 amino acids long. DNA of the CDR3: TGTGCCTGGAGTCGGGAGGGGTCGTACGAGCAGTACTTC. Amino acid sequence: CAWSREGSYEQYF.

The CDR3 DNA reads as TGTGCCTGGACCGGGACAGGGTATAATCAGCCCCAGCATTTT. The encoded protein is CAWTGTGYNQPQHF. The genes are TRBV30 and TRBJ1-5, with 9 positions matching TRBD1. With 4 bases clipped from V and 4 bases from J, the junction kept 5 bases outside the gene matches. The CDR3 is 14 residues long. CDR1 is GTSNPN, CDR2 SVGIG, per germline (reference sequence).

J is TRBJ1-5 and V is TRBV15; TRBD1 matches 9 bases. This CDR3 comprises 18 residues. The J segment lost 0 bases and the V segment lost 0 bases, leaving 6 bases of the junction unmatched. CDR1 is LNHNV, CDR2 YYDKDF, per germline (reference sequence). In nucleotides, the CDR3 is TGTGCCACCAGCAGAGAACTGGGACAGGGATATAGCAATCAGCCCCAGCATTTT. Residues: CATSRELGQGYSNQPQHF.

The chain links TRBV9 to TRBJ1-5, with D possibly TRBD1 on 6 matching bases. V lost 0 bases and J lost 7, with 11 bases in between. Germline loops: CDR1 SGDLS, CDR2 YYNGEE. The CDR3 loop spans 14 amino acids. The CDR3 DNA reads TGTGCCAGCAGCGTAGGGGGGGGCGGCCAGCCCCAGCATTTT. As protein: CASSVGGGGQPQHF. The full variable domain, its missing parts supplied by reference TRBV9 and TRBJ1-5, is DSGVTQTPKHLITATGQRVTLRCSPRSGDLSVYWYQQSLDQGLQFLIQYYNGEERAKGNILERFSAQQFPDLHSELNLSSLELGDSALYFCASSVGGGGQPQHFGDGTRLSIL.

The genes are TRBV10-3 and TRBJ1-1; 8 bases fit TRBD1. V shed 7 bases, J shed 1 base, and the junction held 2 bases outside the gene matches. The CDR3 is made up of 13 amino acids. Germline lookup yields CDR1 ENHRY and CDR2 SYGVKD. The CDR3: CAIMTGANTEAFF. For the CDR3, the DNA is TGTGCCATCATGACAGGGGCGAACACTGAAGCTTTCTTT.

This clone was counted between two and nine times. V and J are TRBV7-3 and TRBJ1-2; 7 positions agree with TRBD1. The junction had 10 bases not matched to a gene; V was cut back by 5 bases and J by 7 bases. The germline V gene encodes CDR1 SGHTA and CDR2 FQGTGA. The CDR3 runs to 14 residues. In DNA form, the CDR3 reads TGTGCCAGCAGCACGACAGGGCCCGCCGCTGGCTACACCTTC. Encoded protein: CASSTTGPAAGYTF.

The chain recombines TRBV27 with TRBJ1-5; 11 bases agree with TRBD1. V trimming: 10 bases; J trimming: 1 base; junction bases outside the gene matches: 12. This CDR3 comprises 17 residues. Germline loops: CDR1 MNHEY, CDR2 SMNVEV (reference sequence). The CDR3 here is CAIPDRDRGTSNQPQHF. The CDR3 bases are TGTGCCATTCCAGACCGGGACAGGGGGACGAGCAATCAGCCCCAGCATTTT.